This T cell receptor beta chain was captured in a study of beta chain features in type 1 diabetes. Broader study findings: Across all four CD4+ subsets, people with type 1 diabetes showed modestly shorter TCRB CDR3s.

V dropped 3 bases and J dropped 3 bases, with 14 bases sitting between them. The CDR3 has 15 amino acids. From germline, CDR1 is MGHDK and CDR2 SYGVNS. This clone came up a few times. Its antigen is unidentified. The whole isolated RNA underwent reverse transcription, so sequencing captured expressed TCRB transcripts. Profiled with immunoSEQ multiplex PCR; TCRdb holds only in-frame clones, not every one. The data contain 330,000 or so clones, roughly 13% of them singletons. Sequencing was performed on naive CD4+ T cells from blood. J is TRBJ1-2 and V is TRBV25-1, with D unresolved. This TCR came from a woman aged 18-29 years with type 1 diabetes. The CDR3 sequence: CASSERGGPYYGYTF. CDR3 sequence (DNA): TGTGCCAGCAGTGAGCGGGGAGGCCCCTACTATGGCTACACCTTC.